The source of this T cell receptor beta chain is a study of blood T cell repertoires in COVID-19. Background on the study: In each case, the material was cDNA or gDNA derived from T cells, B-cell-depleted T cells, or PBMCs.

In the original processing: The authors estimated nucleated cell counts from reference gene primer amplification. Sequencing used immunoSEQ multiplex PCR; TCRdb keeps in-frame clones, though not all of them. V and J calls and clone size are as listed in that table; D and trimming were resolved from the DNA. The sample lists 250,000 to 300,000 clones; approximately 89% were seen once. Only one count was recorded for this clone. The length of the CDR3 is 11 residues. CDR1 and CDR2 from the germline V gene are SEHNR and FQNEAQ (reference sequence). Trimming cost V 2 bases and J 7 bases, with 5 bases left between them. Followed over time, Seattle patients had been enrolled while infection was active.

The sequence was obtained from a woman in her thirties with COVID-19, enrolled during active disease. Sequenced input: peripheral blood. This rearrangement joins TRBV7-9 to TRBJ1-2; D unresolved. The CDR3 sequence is CASSLSGGYTF. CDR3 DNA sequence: TGTGCCAGCAGCTTATCAGGTGGCTACACCTTC.